This T cell receptor beta chain was captured in a study of T-cell reconstitution after alpha-beta-depleted transplantation in children. Preparation of the TCRbeta library was carried out with unique molecular identifiers. From the PCR reads, TCRdb called clonotypes with MiXCR, one entry per CDR3 protein. The sample consists of about 440,000 distinct CDR3 sequences, approximately 42% of them appearing once. Trimming cost V 3 bases and J 5 bases, with 16 bases left between them. CDR3 size: 16 residues. A few counts support this clonotype. V gene TRBV12-3 or TRBV12-4 combines with J gene TRBJ2-2, with D possibly TRBD2 on 6 matching bases. The source of this sequence is a girl under 10 years old with aplastic anemia, due to receive a stem cell transplant. The sequences come from PBMCs, collected before TCRalphabeta/CD19-depleted stem cell transplant. CDR3 sequence reads: CASSFGGGVDTGELFF. In DNA, the CDR3 is TGTGCCAGCAGTTTTGGGGGAGGTGTTGATACCGGGGAGCTGTTTTTT.